The following is a T cell receptor (beta chain) sequence with its context. Its matching antigen is unknown. The CDR3 is made up of 16 amino acids. V was pared by 5 bases and J by 3 bases, with 10 bases of the junction left unmatched. The germline gives CDR1 SGHTA, CDR2 FQGTGA. The data originate from a study of T cell responses to AZD1222 COVID-19 vaccine. Broader study findings: Clonal diversity was possibly underestimated, and the donors were mostly white British, with more females. Repertoires were obtained solely post-peak T cell response.

TCRdb keeps only in-frame clones here, not all; method: immunoSEQ multiplex PCR. Among 170,000 or so clones listed, just over 90% were seen once. The material was peripheral blood, obtained on day 0 of AZD1222 vaccination. This sequence was found in an adult in good health. This chain links TRBV7-3 with TRBJ2-7; 10 bases map to TRBD2. The CDR3 DNA is TGTGCCAGCAGCCCCCGGGGAGCGGGGGGGCTCTACGAGCAGTACTTC. Translation gives CASSPRGAGGLYEQYF. Looking up the rest from reference TRBV7-3 and TRBJ2-7 gives the full variable domain: GAGVSQTPSNKVTEKGKYVELRCDPISGHTALYWYRQSLGQGPEFLIYFQGTGAADDSGLPNDRFFAVRPEGSVSTLKIQRTERGDSAVYLCASSPRGAGGLYEQYFGPGTRLTVT.